Reported below is one TCR beta chain. As yet, its antigen is unknown. The data belong to a study of T cell clones after liver transplantation. Study-wide context: Immunosuppression withdrawal was tried within 2 years after liver transplantation in this trial. Findings of the study overall: A larger donor-reactive than third-party decline suggested partial antigen-specific deletion.

TCRdb's copy holds only in-frame clones and misses some; the assay was immunoSEQ multiplex PCR. This table has some 110,000 clones, just over 90% appearing once. The junction had 1 base not matched to a gene; V was cut back by 7 bases and J by 0 bases. This CDR3 has 13 amino acids. Germline V CDR1 and CDR2: MNHNY, SVGAGI (reference sequence). This rearrangement joins TRBV6-6 to TRBJ2-3; 7 bases are shared with TRBD2. This receptor was identified in a human patient who received a liver transplant. Some T cells may be graft donor cells. The starting material was CD4+ T cells from blood, obtained 12 months after liver transplant. CDR3 coding DNA: TGTGCCAGCACAGCGGGGAGCACAGATACGCAGTATTTT. Translation gives CASTAGSTDTQYF.